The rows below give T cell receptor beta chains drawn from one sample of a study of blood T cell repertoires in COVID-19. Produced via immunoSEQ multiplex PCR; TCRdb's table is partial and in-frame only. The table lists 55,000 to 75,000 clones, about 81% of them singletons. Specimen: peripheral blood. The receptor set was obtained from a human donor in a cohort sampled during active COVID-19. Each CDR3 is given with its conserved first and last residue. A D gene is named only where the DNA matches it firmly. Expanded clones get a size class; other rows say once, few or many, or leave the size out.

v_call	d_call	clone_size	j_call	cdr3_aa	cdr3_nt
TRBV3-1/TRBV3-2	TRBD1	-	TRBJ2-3	CASSQDQRTGFPTDTQYF	TGTGCCAGCAGCCAAGATCAAAGGACAGGGTTTCCCACAGATACGCAGTATTTT
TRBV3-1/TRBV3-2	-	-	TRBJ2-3	CASSHLQASRTDTQYF	TGTGCCAGCAGCCATTTACAGGCGAGTCGCACAGATACGCAGTATTTT
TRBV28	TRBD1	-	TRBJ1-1	CASKAGRDQGAGNTEAFF	TGTGCCAGCAAAGCTGGGCGGGACCAGGGGGCAGGGAACACTGAAGCTTTCTTT
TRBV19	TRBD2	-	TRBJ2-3	CASSTRTSGDTDTQYF	TGTGCCAGTAGTACTCGGACTAGCGGCGACACAGATACGCAGTATTTT
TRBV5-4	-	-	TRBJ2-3	CASTPGTGTDTQYF	TGTGCCAGCACCCCAGGAACGGGGACAGATACGCAGTATTTT
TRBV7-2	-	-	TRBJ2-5	CASSRDRIKAGETQYF	TGTGCCAGCAGCCGCGACAGAATAAAGGCTGGGGAGACCCAGTACTTC
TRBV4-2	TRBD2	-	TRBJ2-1	CASSPELAGGDEQFF	TGTGCCAGCAGCCCGGAACTAGCGGGAGGGGATGAGCAGTTCTTC
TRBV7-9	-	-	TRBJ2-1	CASSFLGGNLNEQFF	TGTGCCAGCAGCTTCTTAGGCGGGAACCTTAATGAGCAGTTCTTC
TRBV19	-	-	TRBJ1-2	CASSTPPGRNYGYTF	TGTGCCAGTAGTACGCCCCCGGGTCGGAACTATGGCTACACCTTC
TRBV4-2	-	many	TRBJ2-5	CASSQEALPAGLHQETQYF	TGTGCCAGCAGCCAAGAGGCCCTACCGGCGGGGCTCCATCAAGAGACCCAGTACTTC
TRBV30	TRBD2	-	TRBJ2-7	CAWGLAINEQYF	TGTGCCTGGGGACTAGCGATAAACGAGCAGTACTTC
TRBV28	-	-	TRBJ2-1	CASRSDRLGKFF	TGTGCCAGCAGATCTGACAGGCTGGGCAAGTTCTTC
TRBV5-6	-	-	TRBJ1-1	CASSLWGGTEAFF	TGTGCCAGCAGCTTGTGGGGGGGCACTGAAGCTTTCTTT
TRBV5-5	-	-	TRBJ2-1	CASSPQGIGDNEQFF	TGTGCCAGCAGCCCCCAGGGGATTGGGGACAATGAGCAGTTCTTC
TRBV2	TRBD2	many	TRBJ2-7	CASSAGGTSEQYF	TGTGCCAGCAGTGCGGGGGGAACTAGCGAGCAGTACTTC
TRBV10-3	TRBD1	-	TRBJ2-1	CAISRDRGLDEQFF	TGTGCCATCAGTAGGGACAGGGGGCTCGATGAGCAGTTCTTC
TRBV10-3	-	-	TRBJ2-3	CAISGRIPGTDTQYF	TGTGCCATCAGTGGGAGGATACCCGGCACAGATACGCAGTATTTT
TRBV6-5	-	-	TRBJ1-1	CASSPRQSMNTEAFF	TGTGCCAGCAGTCCCCGACAGTCTATGAACACTGAAGCTTTCTTT
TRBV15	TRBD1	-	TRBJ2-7	CATSSGRGHYEQYF	TGTGCCACCAGCAGTGGCAGGGGGCATTACGAGCAGTACTTC
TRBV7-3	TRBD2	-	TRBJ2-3	CASSWGTSERTDTQYF	TGTGCCAGCAGCTGGGGTACTAGCGAACGCACAGATACGCAGTATTTT
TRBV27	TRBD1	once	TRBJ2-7	CASSEGQTYEQYF	TGTGCCAGCAGCGAGGGACAGACCTACGAGCAGTACTTC
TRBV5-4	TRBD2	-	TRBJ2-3	CASSELSGADTQYF	TGTGCCAGCAGCGAACTTAGCGGGGCAGATACGCAGTATTTT
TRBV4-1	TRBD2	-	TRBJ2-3	CASSQRLGAGTSGPSTDTQYF	TGCGCCAGCAGCCAACGCCTAGGGGCCGGGACTAGCGGCCCCAGCACAGATACGCAGTATTTT
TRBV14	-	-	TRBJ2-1	CASSQSWGDYNEQFF	TGTGCCAGCAGCCAATCATGGGGGGACTACAATGAGCAGTTCTTC
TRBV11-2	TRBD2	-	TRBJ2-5	CASSLGLAELQETQYF	TGTGCCAGCAGCTTAGGACTAGCGGAACTCCAAGAGACCCAGTACTTC
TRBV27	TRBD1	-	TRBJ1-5	CASRQGISNQPQHF	TGTGCCAGCCGACAGGGGATCAGCAATCAGCCCCAGCATTTT
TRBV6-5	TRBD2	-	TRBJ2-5	CASSYSLAGDKETQYF	TGTGCCAGCAGTTACTCGCTAGCGGGAGACAAGGAGACCCAGTACTTC
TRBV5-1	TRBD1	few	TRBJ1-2	CASSGQSGYGYTF	TGCGCCAGCTCGGGACAGAGCGGTTATGGCTACACCTTC
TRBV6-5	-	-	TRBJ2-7	CASSWQGQLSEQYF	TGTGCCAGCAGTTGGCAGGGGCAGTTATCCGAGCAGTACTTC
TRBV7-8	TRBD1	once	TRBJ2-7	CASTTTGGEQYF	TGTGCCAGCACCACCACAGGGGGCGAGCAGTACTTC
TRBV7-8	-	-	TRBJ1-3	CASRGLRAGNTIYF	TGTGCCAGCCGGGGTCTAAGGGCTGGAAACACCATATATTTT
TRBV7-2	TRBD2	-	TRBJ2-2	CASSLAGGANTGELFF	TGTGCCAGCAGCTTAGCGGGAGGGGCGAACACCGGGGAGCTGTTTTTT
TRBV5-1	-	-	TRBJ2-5	CASSLLGGETQYF	TGCGCCAGCAGCTTGTTGGGGGGAGAGACCCAGTACTTC
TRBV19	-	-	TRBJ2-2	CASSTGYGMLTGELFF	TGTGCCAGTAGTACCGGATACGGGATGTTGACCGGGGAGCTGTTTTTT
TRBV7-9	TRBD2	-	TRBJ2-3	CASSPSLAGGPQYF	TGTGCCAGCAGTCCCAGCCTAGCGGGAGGCCCGCAGTATTTT